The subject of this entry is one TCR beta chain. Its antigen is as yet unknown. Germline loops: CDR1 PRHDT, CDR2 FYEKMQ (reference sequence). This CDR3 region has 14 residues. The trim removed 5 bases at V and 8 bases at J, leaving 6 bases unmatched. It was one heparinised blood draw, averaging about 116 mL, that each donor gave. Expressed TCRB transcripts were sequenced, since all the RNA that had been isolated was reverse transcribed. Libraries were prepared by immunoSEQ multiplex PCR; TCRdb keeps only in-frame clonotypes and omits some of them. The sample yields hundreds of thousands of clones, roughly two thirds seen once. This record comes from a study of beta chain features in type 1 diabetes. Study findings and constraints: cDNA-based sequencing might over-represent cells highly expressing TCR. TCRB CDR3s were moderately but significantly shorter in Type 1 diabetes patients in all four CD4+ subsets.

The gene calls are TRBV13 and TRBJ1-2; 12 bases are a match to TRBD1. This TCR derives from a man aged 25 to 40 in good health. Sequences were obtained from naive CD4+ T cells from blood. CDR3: CASSGDRGLYGYTF. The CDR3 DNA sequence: TGTGCCAGCAGCGGGGACAGGGGGCTTTACGGCTACACCTTC.